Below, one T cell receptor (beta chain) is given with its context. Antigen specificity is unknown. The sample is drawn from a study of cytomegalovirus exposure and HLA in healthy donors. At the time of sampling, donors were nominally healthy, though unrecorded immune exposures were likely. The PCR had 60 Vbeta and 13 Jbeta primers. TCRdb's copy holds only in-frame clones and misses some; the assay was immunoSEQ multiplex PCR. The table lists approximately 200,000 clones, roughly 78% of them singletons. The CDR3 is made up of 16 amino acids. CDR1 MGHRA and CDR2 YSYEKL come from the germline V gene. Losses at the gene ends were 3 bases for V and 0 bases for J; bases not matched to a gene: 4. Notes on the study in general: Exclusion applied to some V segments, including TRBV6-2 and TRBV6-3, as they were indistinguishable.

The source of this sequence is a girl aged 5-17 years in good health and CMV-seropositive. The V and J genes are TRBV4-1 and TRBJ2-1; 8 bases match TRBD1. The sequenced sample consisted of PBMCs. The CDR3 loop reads CASSQTDRGSYNEQFF. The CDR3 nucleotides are TGCGCCAGCAGCCAGACCGACAGGGGCTCCTACAATGAGCAGTTCTTC.